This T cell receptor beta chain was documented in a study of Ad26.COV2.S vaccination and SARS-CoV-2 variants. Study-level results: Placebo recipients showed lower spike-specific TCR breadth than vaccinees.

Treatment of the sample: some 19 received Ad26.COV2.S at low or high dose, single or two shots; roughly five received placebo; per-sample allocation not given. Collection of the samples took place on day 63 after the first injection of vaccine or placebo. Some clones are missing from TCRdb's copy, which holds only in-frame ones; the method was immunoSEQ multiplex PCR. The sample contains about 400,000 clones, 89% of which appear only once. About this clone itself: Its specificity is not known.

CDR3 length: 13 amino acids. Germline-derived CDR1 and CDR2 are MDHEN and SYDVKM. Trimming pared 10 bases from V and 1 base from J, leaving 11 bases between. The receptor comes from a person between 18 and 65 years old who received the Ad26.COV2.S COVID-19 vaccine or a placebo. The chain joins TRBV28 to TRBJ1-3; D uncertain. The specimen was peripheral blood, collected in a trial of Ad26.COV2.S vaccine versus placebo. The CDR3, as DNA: TGTGCCACCTTTCGGGGTTCTGGAAACACCATATATTTT. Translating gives CATFRGSGNTIYF.